The present T cell receptor (beta chain) was sequenced within a study of blood T cell repertoires in COVID-19. Study overall: Samples of COVID-19 (acute and convalescent) were obtained from the United States, Italy and Spain.

In terms of age and location, participants ranged from roughly 18 to 90 years and lived in under 30 US areas. Cohorts were based on clinical histories the participants reported. A single count supports this clone. Repertoires were generated with immunoSEQ multiplex PCR, while TCRdb's copy carries only in-frame clones and drops some. The sample lists roughly 430,000 clones, around nine tenths occurring once. The CDR3 contains 15 residues. Trimming cost V 6 bases and J 13 bases, with 22 bases left between them. Per germline, CDR1 MNHEY and CDR2 SVGAGI. The material sequenced was PBMCs or T cells enriched from blood (not recorded which). V and J are TRBV6-5 and TRBJ1-6; the D gene is possibly TRBD1 (6 bases). The receptor comes from a woman under 30 who had been exposed to COVID-19. The CDR3 DNA follows: TGTGCCAGCAGAGACGAAGGGGGTCATCCTGGGCCCCTCCACTTT. It is translated as CASRDEGGHPGPLHF.